The 9 T cell receptor beta chains given below trace back to one sample, sequenced in a study of human T cells and chemical hapten exposure (dated by TCRdb to 2020 to 2023). What this sample's time point label stands for: patch test 3, about 24 weeks after DPC sensitization. The treatment or condition label of this sample denotes: therapeutic diphenylcyclopropenone sensitization with weekly scalp DPC. Library preparation employed RACE. Instrument on record: NextSeq 500. The public reads were quality trimmed at Q25 with fastp and then assembled into clones with MiXCR by TCRdb, keeping productive beta chains. Each entry merges the rows of one CDR3 protein and shows their most common DNA and genes. The sample profile shows more than 85,000 distinct CDR3 sequences; roughly a third of them were found once. The ten most abundant clones make up about 2.7% of the sample. The source was whole blood, collected in connection with sensitization to the hapten diphenylcyclopropenone (DPC). Receptor source: a man aged 40-50 years with alopecia areata. Some clones in this sample may be carry-over from other donors' samples.

The V and J genes are TRBV9 and TRBJ2-1; TRBD2 matches at 14 bases. The V gene's germline CDR1 is SGDLS and CDR2 YYNGEE. The ends lost 0 bases at V and 8 bases at J; junction bases unmatched: 4. The CDR3 spans 16 residues. CDR3 DNA sequence: TGTGCCAGCAGCGTAGAGACTAGCGGGAGGGCCGATGAGCAGTTCTTC. Protein sequence: CASSVETSGRADEQFF.

The DNA for the CDR3 is TGTGCCTTGGGGACTAGCGGTCCGACCGGGGAGCTGTTTTTT. It encodes CALGTSGPTGELFF. V and J are TRBV10-3 and TRBJ2-2; 11 positions agree with TRBD2. Germline trimming cut 11 bases from V and 5 bases from J; bases unmatched to any gene: 7. Germline loops: CDR1 ENHRY, CDR2 SYGVKD. This CDR3 region has 14 residues.

This clonotype was counted only a few times. The V gene is TRBV11-2, the J gene TRBJ2-2; 11 positions agree with TRBD1. J was trimmed by 1 base and V by 3 bases; bases with no gene match: 7. This CDR3 region has 18 residues. The germline V gene has CDR1 SGHAT and CDR2 FQNNGV. This CDR3 reads CASSFRTGGARNTGELFF. CDR3 nucleotide sequence: TGTGCCAGCAGCTTCCGGACAGGGGGCGCGAGGAACACCGGGGAGCTGTTTTTT.

In its sample, this clonotype was seen a few times. This sequence joins TRBV6-5 and TRBJ2-3, with 7 bases that match TRBD2. The CDR3 loop spans 15 amino acids. The ends lost 7 bases at V and 2 bases at J; junction bases unmatched: 9. The V gene's germline CDR1 is MNHEY and CDR2 SVGAGI. For the CDR3, the DNA is TGTGCCAGCACCAAAACGGGGGGACCCACAGATACGCAGTATTTT. This gives the protein CASTKTGGPTDTQYF.

In this sample, this clonotype turned up many times. The chain employs TRBV25-1 and TRBJ1-2; D is undetermined. Germline values: CDR1 MGHDK, CDR2 SYGVNS. The CDR3 has 14 residues. V lost 3 bases and J lost 8, with 16 bases in between. This CDR3 reads CASSENLLGAGYTF. CDR3 nucleotides: TGTGCCAGCAGTGAGAACCTTCTTGGAGCAGGCTACACCTTC.

A few counts support this clonotype. The gene calls are TRBV24-1 and TRBJ2-5; D may match TRBD1 or TRBD2 (5 bases each). The V gene lost 2 bases and the J gene lost 2 bases, with 17 bases spanning the gap. Germline CDR1 is KGHDR and CDR2 is SFDVKD. The CDR3 consists of 17 residues. CDR3 nucleotides: TGTGCCACCAGTGATTCCGGGGCAGGGTATGATCAAGAGACCCAGTACTTC. Its translation is CATSDSGAGYDQETQYF.

V gene TRBV24-1 combines with J gene TRBJ2-7; 11 bases are shared with TRBD1. The junction had 6 bases not matched to a gene; V was cut back by 1 base and J by 2 bases. The CDR3 spans 17 residues. CDR1 KGHDR and CDR2 SFDVKD come from the germline V gene. CDR3 protein: CATSDFDRDRGTYEQYV. In DNA form, the CDR3 reads TGTGCCACCAGTGATTTCGACCGGGACAGGGGGACCTACGAGCAGTACGTC.

In its sample, this clonotype was seen a few times. The rearrangement uses TRBV6-2 or TRBV6-3 and TRBJ2-7; D remains ambiguous. V lost 5 bases and J 2 bases, leaving 13 bases between the germline ends. Germline loops: CDR1 MNHEY, CDR2 SVGEGT. The CDR3 extends over 14 amino acids. The CDR3 nucleotides are TGTGCCAGCAGTGGGCCTATGGGCGCCTACGAGCAGTACTTC. Translation gives CASSGPMGAYEQYF.

A single count supports this clonotype. The CDR3 region is CASSQDRGLGAENIQYF. CDR3 in DNA: TGTGCCAGCAGCCAAGATCGGGGCCTGGGGGCCGAGAACATTCAGTACTTC. The chain has TRBV4-2 and TRBJ2-4, with TRBD1 as a possible D gene (6 bases). Germline V CDR1 and CDR2: LGHNA, YNFKEQ. CDR3 length: 17 amino acids. V lost 0 bases, J lost 7 bases, and 19 bases lay in between.